The entry below describes one T cell receptor beta chain. These data are taken from a study of blood T cell repertoires in COVID-19. Across the whole study: COVID-19 samples collected from the United States, Italy and Spain covered acute and convalescent phases. T cells, B-cell-depleted T cells, or PBMCs provided the cDNA or gDNA that served as material.

Original processing methods: Reference gene primers were amplified, and this amplification served to estimate nucleated cell counts. The table came from immunoSEQ multiplex PCR; TCRdb's copy has only in-frame clones and leaves some out. The V and J calls and clone size are taken from that table; D and trimming were inferred from the DNA. Seen here are around 97,000 clones, 89% observed once, and the top ten hold about 15%. The clonotype was recovered from a woman at least 80 years old in a cohort sampled during active COVID-19. The sequenced sample consisted of peripheral blood.

The CDR3 region has the DNA TGTGCCAGCAGCTTAAATACAGGGGCAAACTCCTACGAGCAGTACTTC. As protein: CASSLNTGANSYEQYF. The chain combines TRBV11-2 with TRBJ2-7; 7 nucleotides line up with TRBD1. Germline assignment: CDR1 SGHAT and CDR2 FQNNGV. J was trimmed by 0 bases and V by 2 bases; bases with no gene match: 7. CDR3 length equals 16 residues.